This T cell receptor beta chain was recorded in a study of CXCR3-negative and CXCR3-positive naive CD8 T cells. cDNA libraries for TRB were generated by 5' RACE incorporating UMI labels. TCRdb reprocessed the 5' RACE reads and stores each CDR3 protein as one record, lacking DNA. The sample totals over 100,000 distinct CDR3 sequences. The source material was naive CXCR3- CD8+ T cells from blood. Subset here: CD45RO-CCR7+CD27+CD95- naive CD8+ T cells lacking CXCR3 (TNR3-). This receptor was obtained from a human donor in good health. Some clones in this sample may be carry-over from other donors' samples.

This CDR3 reads CASSSTLAGQGAETQYF. The chain uses TRBV7-8 and TRBJ2-5; lacking DNA, the TRBD1 call made by TCRdb goes unchecked. Germline V CDR1 and CDR2: SGHVS, FQNEAQ. CDR3 length: 17 amino acids.